This record concerns one T cell receptor beta chain sequence. Its recognized antigen is unknown. Base-call qualities are not available, and no considerably larger clone is one nucleotide away. The immunoSEQ Assay, a bias-controlled multiplex PCR, was used to amplify TCRbeta CDR3 regions from genomic DNA. As for how the authors treated the data: The number of nucleated cells in each sample was estimated from the amplification of reference gene primers within the assay. Sequence reads were collapsed and filtered to measure the absolute abundance of every unique TCRbeta CDR3 rearrangement. For each sample, productive Simpson clonality was calculated by taking the square root of Simpson's diversity index across productive rearrangements. This is the immuneACCESS table as TCRdb keeps it, with only in-frame sequences that have V and J called. A part of the clones is gone; compared with another copy, unresolved V genes explain less than half, and the rest is unexplained. V and J calls and clone size are copied from that table; D and trimming were computed from the DNA. The sample has under 350,000 clones on record, 89% of them singletons. The ten largest make up less than 2.5% of the sample.

Collaborating institutions collected whole blood in K2EDTA tubes following their own protocols. For TCRbeta analysis, collaborator samples were shipped as frozen whole blood, as isolated PBMCs, or as DNA extracted from either sample type. The data originate from a study of blood T cell repertoires in COVID-19 (dated by TCRdb to 2018 to 2021). As for the study more broadly: Collaborator samples came from the United States, Italy and Spain and covered acute and convalescent phases of COVID-19. Where available, HLA class I and class II types were taken from metadata supplied by the sample provider and were not determined by assay-based typing. Samples came from the ongoing ImmuneRACE study (first 160 participants) plus 1,254 subjects from 6 global collaborators. The sample metadata nearly always contained a de-identified subject ID, COVID-19 status, age in years and sex. The prospective study material was composed of cDNA or gDNA derived from T cells, B-cell-depleted T cells, or PBMCs. The repertoires were released in a freely available public database meant as a resource for research on the immune response to SARS-CoV-2. The dataset comprised deeply sampled blood TCRbeta repertoires from subjects exposed to, actively infected with, or recovered from COVID-19. The paper as a whole reports these results and caveats: The quantity of clinical and demographic metadata differed by source and by participant and was supplied without curation.

The germline V gene yields KGHSH for CDR1 and LQKENI for CDR2. The CDR3 goes from the cysteine to the phenylalanine over 14 residues. Of the read, only the CDR3 DNA is kept; its 42 bases are in frame from base 1. A distance of 8 bases separates the germline ends of V and J, which lose 3 bases and 3 bases respectively. Sequenced material: peripheral blood. The rearranged chain carries TRBV18 and TRBJ2-2, and the D gene may be TRBD1, 6 bases matching. The origin of this receptor is a middle-aged man with acute or convalescent COVID-19. At the DNA level, the sequence is TGTGCCAGCTCACCTAACAGGGACACCGGGGAGCTGTTTTTT. It translates to CASSPNRDTGELFF.